Shown below are 27 T cell receptor beta chains from a single sample sequenced in a study of blood T cell repertoires in COVID-19. Some clones are missing from TCRdb's copy, which holds only in-frame ones; the method was immunoSEQ multiplex PCR. The repertoire holds about 350,000 clones, 70% to 90% seen once, with around 7.4% in the top ten. Sequencing was performed on peripheral blood. The receptors derive from a woman aged 60-70 years with COVID-19, enrolled during active disease.

The chain joins TRBV2 to TRBJ2-1; 10 nucleotides line up with TRBD2. The CDR3 length is 15 residues. Germline CDR1 is SNHLY and CDR2 is FYNNEI. J was trimmed by 6 bases and V by 6 bases; bases with no gene match: 8. The CDR3, as DNA: TGTGCCAGCAGCAACAGCGGGGGGGCCGTCAATGAGCAGTTCTTC. This encodes CASSNSGGAVNEQFF.

V gene TRBV7-2 combines with J gene TRBJ1-1; D is undetermined. Per the germline V gene, CDR1 is SGHTA and CDR2 is FQGNSA. V was clipped by 5 bases and J by 1 base, with 14 bases between them. This CDR3 spans 15 amino acids. CDR3 in DNA: TGTGCCAGCAGCACACCGACTTATGGGAACACTGAAGCTTTCTTT. Its protein product is CASSTPTYGNTEAFF.

In its sample, this clone was seen once. The CDR3 sequence is CASSPAGQTSNYGYTF. The CDR3 DNA sequence: TGCGCCAGCAGCCCCGCGGGTCAGACTTCTAACTATGGCTACACCTTC. The chain uses TRBV4-3 and TRBJ1-2; D remains unclear. The CDR3 sequence is 16 residues long. Trimming removed 4 bases from V and 0 bases from J, with 15 bases in between. Germline values: CDR1 LGHNA, CDR2 YSLEER.

Points on this clone: The same CDR3 also results from other DNA sequences found in this sample. This chain connects TRBV5-4 to TRBJ1-3; 9 positions agree with TRBD1. CDR1 and CDR2 from the germline V gene are SGHNT and YYREEE (reference sequence). The CDR3 spans 15 residues. The V segment lost 0 bases and the J segment 2 bases; nucleotides outside the gene matches: 0. The CDR3 sequence: CASSLGQGAGNTIYF. The CDR3 DNA follows: TGTGCCAGCAGCTTGGGACAGGGGGCTGGAAACACCATATATTTT.

The chain recombines TRBV3-1 (or the pseudogene TRBV3-2) with TRBJ1-1; 9 nucleotides align to TRBD1. There are 14 residues in the CDR3. Per germline, CDR1 LGHDT and CDR2 YNNKEL (reference sequence). Trimming at V came to 8 bases and at J to 3 bases, leaving 7 bases not matched to a gene. The CDR3 here is CASGTGSSDTEAFF. The CDR3 nucleotides read TGTGCCAGCGGGACAGGGAGTTCTGACACTGAAGCTTTCTTT.

The chain couples TRBV5-6 to TRBJ2-2, with 8 bases that match TRBD2. The germline gives CDR1 SGHDT, CDR2 YYEEEE. CDR3 size: 16 residues. Trimming removed 0 bases from V and 3 bases from J; junction bases left unmatched: 4. CDR3 in amino acids: CASSLVRGGYTGELFF. CDR3 bases: TGTGCCAGCAGCTTGGTTCGCGGGGGGTACACCGGGGAGCTGTTTTTT.

The chain recombines TRBV7-6 with TRBJ1-6; D perhaps matches TRBD1 (6 bases). V was clipped by 3 bases and J by 10 bases, with 13 bases between them. Germline V CDR1 and CDR2: SGHVS, FNYEAQ. The CDR3 runs to 14 residues. The CDR3 coding sequence is TGTGCCAGCAGCTTTCGGGGGGGCGGGTCACCCCTCCACTTT. Protein: CASSFRGGGSPLHF. Full variable domain (rest looked up from reference TRBV7-6 and TRBJ1-6): GAGVSQSPRYKVTKRGQDVALRCDPISGHVSLYWYRQALGQGPEFLTYFNYEAQQDKSGLPNDRFSAERPEGSISTLTIQRTEQRDSAMYRCASSFRGGGSPLHFGNGTRLTVT.

This clone was found a few times. The chain recombines TRBV5-1 with TRBJ2-1; 7 bases align to TRBD1. V shed 0 bases, J shed 2 bases, and the junction held 2 bases outside the gene matches. The CDR3 loop spans 15 amino acids. Germline V gene data show CDR1 as SGHRS and CDR2 as YFSETQ. Written as DNA, the CDR3 is TGCGCCAGCAGCTTGGGGGACAGAGCCTACAATGAGCAGTTCTTC. Protein product: CASSLGDRAYNEQFF.

V usage is TRBV19 and J usage is TRBJ1-5; unclear D gene. The ends were cut back, 1 base at V and 6 bases at J, with 4 bases in the middle. This CDR3 has 12 residues. The germline V gene encodes CDR1 LNHDA and CDR2 SQIVND (reference sequence). In DNA, the CDR3 is TGTGCCAGTAGTATAGGGAGTCAGCCCCAGCATTTT. Translation: CASSIGSQPQHF.

The chain employs TRBV21-1 and TRBJ1-1. TRBV21-1 is described as a pseudogene. This CDR3 region has 14 residues. In nucleotides, the CDR3 is TGTGCCAGCAGCAAAGAAAGACTCCACACTGAAGCTTTCTTT. Translated, it gives CASSKERLHTEAFF.

The chain has TRBV9 and TRBJ2-5; D uncertain. V was clipped by 4 bases and J by 1 base, with 8 bases between them. CDR1 SGDLS and CDR2 YYNGEE come from the germline V gene. The CDR3 runs 13 residues. In nucleotides, the CDR3 is TGTGCCAGCAGCCCAGGAACCCAAGAGACCCAGTACTTC. Protein sequence: CASSPGTQETQYF.

This clone was found once. In nucleotides, the CDR3 is TGTGCCAGTGGGGACAGCTCCTACAATGAGCAGTTCTTC. This gives the protein CASGDSSYNEQFF. The genes are TRBV6-6 and TRBJ2-1; TRBD1 agrees at 7 bases. Germline V lookup: CDR1 MNHNY, CDR2 SVGAGI (reference sequence). The CDR3 length is 13 residues. V dropped 9 bases and J dropped 0; count of bases not matched to a gene: 2.

The CDR3 protein is CASSLLLAGMGTDTQYF. In DNA, the CDR3 is TGTGCCAGCAGCTTACTCCTAGCGGGGATGGGTACAGATACGCAGTATTTT. This sequence joins TRBV7-8 and TRBJ2-3, with TRBD2 identical over 9 bases. This CDR3 spans 17 amino acids. The V gene end was trimmed by 2 bases and the J gene end by 3 bases; junction bases not matched to a gene: 9. The germline gives CDR1 SGHVS, CDR2 FQNEAQ.

The chain couples TRBV6-2 or TRBV6-3 to TRBJ2-3; possibly TRBD2 for D (5 bases). Trimming left V 2 bases short and J 11 bases short, with 14 bases between. The CDR3 is made up of 13 amino acids. CDR1 and CDR2 (germline): MNHEY, SVGEGT. The CDR3 DNA reads as TGTGCCAGCAGTTACGCACGGGAATCTGGGCAGTATTTT. Translating it yields CASSYARESGQYF.

A word on this clone: The junction departs from germline at one end; a sequencing error may be responsible. The sample has other DNA sequences that encode this CDR3 too. The chain is built from TRBV7-2 and TRBJ1-2; 9 nucleotides match TRBD1. Germline assignment: CDR1 SGHTA and CDR2 FQGNSA. This CDR3 is 15 amino acids long. CDR3 loop: CASSLGTGANYGYTF. CDR3 nucleotide sequence: TGTGCCAGCAGCTTAGGGACAGGGGCTAATTATGGCTACACCTTC.

This chain links TRBV30 with TRBJ1-3; no reliable D call. This CDR3 region has 12 residues. Between the trimmed V and J ends, which lost 2 bases and 6 bases, there was a span of 8 bases. Germline values: CDR1 GTSNPN, CDR2 SVGIG (reference sequence). The CDR3 DNA reads TGTGCCTGGAGTCCTACAGTAAACACCATATATTTT. It encodes CAWSPTVNTIYF.

The chain carries TRBV10-3 and TRBJ2-2; 7 nucleotides align to TRBD1. The germline V gene has CDR1 ENHRY and CDR2 SYGVKD. J lost 4 bases, V lost 2 bases, and 7 bases had no gene match. The CDR3 covers 16 residues. The CDR3 spells CAISEPRTGRTGELFF. The DNA of the CDR3 is TGTGCCATCAGTGAGCCCCGGACAGGCCGCACCGGGGAGCTGTTTTTT.

This clone has just a few counts. The chain couples TRBV7-9 to TRBJ2-2; D gene ambiguous. CDR1 and CDR2 from the germline V gene are SEHNR and FQNEAQ (reference sequence). The CDR3 consists of 12 residues. V gave up 2 bases and J gave up 7 bases, with 5 bases separating them. The CDR3 DNA sequence: TGTGCCAGCAGCTTAAGCTACGGGGAGCTGTTTTTT. Translating it yields CASSLSYGELFF.

The chain couples TRBV7-6 to TRBJ2-2; 9 bases line up with TRBD1. Germline CDR1 and CDR2: SGHVS and FNYEAQ. The CDR3 runs to 15 residues. CDR3 DNA sequence: TGTGCGAACCCGGGACAGGGTTATTGCACCGGGGAGCTGTTTTTT. It is translated as CANPGQGYCTGELFF.

In its sample, this clone was seen once. The chain is built from TRBV4-3 and TRBJ2-1; TRBD2 agrees at 10 bases. CDR3 length: 16 residues. V gave up 4 bases and J gave up 7 bases; unmatched junction bases: 10. Germline V gene data show CDR1 as LGHNA and CDR2 as YSLEER. In DNA, the CDR3 is TGCGCCAGCAGCCTAGAATGGACTAGCGGATTTAATGAGCAGTTCTTC. Protein sequence: CASSLEWTSGFNEQFF.

The chain carries TRBV4-3 and TRBJ1-1; D may be TRBD1 (6 bases). This CDR3 comprises 13 residues. V shed 1 base and J shed 10 bases, with 13 bases lying between them. Germline loops: CDR1 LGHNA, CDR2 YSLEER. The CDR3 here is CASSQATGWSAFF. The CDR3, as DNA: TGCGCCAGCAGCCAAGCCACAGGGTGGTCAGCTTTCTTT.

This chain joins TRBV5-1 and TRBJ1-1; D gene uncertain. This CDR3 contains 13 residues. V dropped 1 base and J dropped 5 bases, with 9 bases sitting between them. Germline CDR1 SGHRS, CDR2 YFSETQ. The CDR3 region is CASSLPAETEAFF. The CDR3 nucleotides read TGCGCCAGCAGCTTGCCCGCAGAAACTGAAGCTTTCTTT.

A remark on this clone: Other DNA sequences in this specimen translate into the identical CDR3. The CDR3 nucleotides read TGTGCCAGCAGCGTAGCAGGGAACTATGGCTACACCTTC. It translates to CASSVAGNYGYTF. V gene TRBV9 combines with J gene TRBJ1-2; a weak D match, TRBD1 (5 bases). This CDR3 has 13 residues. CDR1 SGDLS and CDR2 YYNGEE come from the germline V gene. Trimming shortened V by 0 bases and J by 2 bases, and 5 bases separated the two germline ends.

The J gene is TRBJ2-7, the V gene TRBV5-1; 9 bases are a match to TRBD2. The CDR3 runs to 16 residues. The germline V gene has CDR1 SGHRS and CDR2 YFSETQ. V lost 0 bases and J lost 2; bases outside the gene matches: 6. CDR3 amino acids: CASSLDTSGYAYEQYF. DNA of the CDR3: TGCGCCAGCAGCTTGGATACTAGCGGGTACGCCTACGAGCAGTACTTC.

The V call is TRBV30, the J call TRBJ2-1, with a weak D call TRBD2 (5 bases). Germline CDR1 reads GTSNPN; CDR2 reads SVGIG (reference sequence). CDR3 length: 14 residues. Trimming shortened V by 2 bases and J by 7 bases, and 15 bases separated the two germline ends. The CDR3 region is CAWSKRERRNEQFF. CDR3 bases: TGTGCCTGGAGTAAGAGGGAGAGGAGGAATGAGCAGTTCTTC.

This clone occurred many times. The rearrangement uses TRBV10-3 and TRBJ1-2; TRBD1 aligns across 8 bases. The trim removed 3 bases at V and 4 bases at J, leaving 7 bases unmatched. The CDR3 has 15 residues. Germline assignment: CDR1 ENHRY and CDR2 SYGVKD. The CDR3 DNA sequence: TGTGCCATCAGTGACTTTACAGGGGGAACCTATGGCTACACCTTC. Translating it yields CAISDFTGGTYGYTF.

The DNA of the CDR3 is TGTGCCAGCAGCCAACCCGGTTATGGTGAAAAACTGTTTTTT. Its protein product is CASSQPGYGEKLFF. The V gene is TRBV14, the J gene TRBJ1-4; no clear D. This CDR3 spans 14 amino acids. The ends were cut back, 2 bases at V and 7 bases at J, with 11 bases in the middle. Per germline, CDR1 SGHDN and CDR2 FVKESK. The whole variable domain, remainder taken from reference TRBV14 and TRBJ1-4, is EAGVTQFPSHSVIEKGQTVTLRCDPISGHDNLYWYRRVMGKEIKFLLHFVKESKQDESGMPNNRFLAERTGGTYSTLKVQPAELEDSGVYFCASSQPGYGEKLFFGSGTQLSVL.